Shown below are 14 T cell receptor beta chains from a single sample sequenced in a study of blood T cell repertoires in COVID-19. Only in-frame clones appear in the TCRdb table, and some are missing; sequencing was by immunoSEQ multiplex PCR. This sample carries under 55,000 clones, roughly 90% of them seen once, and the ten largest clones take roughly 2%. The sequenced sample was peripheral blood. The origin of the receptors is a human donor in a cohort sampled during active COVID-19.

The chain uses TRBV9 and TRBJ2-3, with D possibly matching TRBD2 (7 bases). This CDR3 contains 15 residues. The ends were cut back, 3 bases at V and 2 bases at J, with 13 bases in the middle. CDR1 and CDR2 from the germline V gene are SGDLS and YYNGEE. Here the CDR3 reads CASSGGGVPTDTQYF. Here the CDR3 DNA reads TGTGCCAGCAGCGGAGGGGGGGTTCCCACAGATACGCAGTATTTT.

The gene calls are TRBV15 and TRBJ1-1; no clear D. CDR1 is LNHNV, CDR2 YYDKDF, per germline (reference sequence). V was cut by 1 base and J by 4 bases, with 7 bases left in between. This CDR3 region has 13 residues. CDR3 loop: CATSRGQSTEAFF. The CDR3 nucleotides are TGTGCCACCAGCAGAGGACAAAGCACTGAAGCTTTCTTT.

This clone was observed a few times. The gene calls are TRBV4-1 and TRBJ1-2; 7 nucleotides agree with TRBD1. This CDR3 has 13 residues. Germline V gives CDR1 MGHRA, CDR2 YSYEKL. The J segment lost 5 bases and the V segment lost 1 base, leaving 1 base of the junction unmatched. The CDR3 is CASSQGTGYGYTF. The CDR3 DNA sequence: TGCGCCAGCAGCCAAGGGACAGGTTATGGCTACACCTTC.

The chain uses TRBV7-2 and TRBJ1-2, with D possibly being TRBD1 (5 bases). The CDR3 is 12 residues long. Trimming took 5 bases from V and 8 from J, leaving 12 bases between them. Germline-derived CDR1 and CDR2 are SGHTA and FQGNSA. The chain's CDR3 is CASSPRDLGYTF. The CDR3 DNA follows: TGTGCCAGCAGCCCTCGGGACTTGGGCTACACCTTC.

The chain joins TRBV19 to TRBJ1-3; D ambiguous. This CDR3 contains 17 residues. Germline CDR1 reads LNHDA; CDR2 reads SQIVND (reference sequence). The V end lost 5 bases, the J end lost 0 bases, and 17 bases lay between the germline ends. CDR3 amino acids: CASSPIETAFSGNTIYF. The CDR3 DNA sequence: TGTGCCAGTAGTCCTATAGAAACAGCTTTCTCTGGAAACACCATATATTTT.

The count of this clone is one. This chain connects TRBV4-1 to TRBJ2-5; weak D call: TRBD1 (8 bases). Trimming stripped 1 base from V and 2 bases from J, with 17 bases between. The CDR3 runs to 17 residues. Germline V CDR1 and CDR2: MGHRA, YSYEKL. CDR3 DNA: TGCGCCAGCAGCCAAGGAGCAGGGGGCGGGGGTCAAGAGACCCAGTACTTC. It encodes CASSQGAGGGGQETQYF.

The chain employs TRBV27 and TRBJ2-1; TRBD1 matches 8 bases. V was clipped by 5 bases and J by 4 bases; unmatched bases: 13. Germline values: CDR1 MNHEY, CDR2 SMNVEV (reference sequence). The CDR3 length is 17 residues. CDR3 amino acids: CASSTRTGQVAYNEQFF. The CDR3 region has the DNA TGTGCCAGCAGTACCAGGACAGGGCAAGTCGCGTACAATGAGCAGTTCTTC.

The chain combines TRBV28 with TRBJ2-3; 10 bases map to TRBD1. V lost 6 bases to trimming and J lost 7 bases; unmatched junction nucleotides: 4. Germline CDR1 and CDR2: MDHEN and SYDVKM. The CDR3 length is 13 residues. The DNA of the CDR3 is TGTGCCAGCAGAAGACAGGGGGCAAATACGCAGTATTTT. It codes for CASRRQGANTQYF.

This clone was recorded once. This sequence joins TRBV5-1 and TRBJ1-1; 10 bases are a match to TRBD1. Trimming cost V 5 bases and J 1 base; bases outside gene matches: 8. This CDR3 has 16 residues. Germline V gene data show CDR1 as SGHRS and CDR2 as YFSETQ. For the CDR3, the DNA is TGCGCCAGCAGACAACGGACAGGGGGACGGAACACTGAAGCTTTCTTT. It yields the protein CASRQRTGGRNTEAFF.

This sequence joins TRBV6-2 or TRBV6-3 and TRBJ1-5; TRBD1 might be the D (5 bases). Germline V lookup: CDR1 MNHEY, CDR2 SVGEGT. V was pared by 2 bases and J by 7 bases, with 9 bases between. CDR3 length: 13 residues. In DNA, the CDR3 is TGTGCCAGCAGTTACAGGGGAGGACAGCCCCAGCATTTT. Its translation is CASSYRGGQPQHF.

The chain has TRBV15 and TRBJ2-7, with D perhaps matching TRBD1 (6 bases). V was clipped by 3 bases and J by 2 bases, with 14 bases between them. CDR1 is LNHNV and CDR2 is YYDKDF in the germline V gene (reference sequence). This CDR3 spans 15 amino acids. The DNA of the CDR3 is TGTGCCACCAGCAGGCAGACAGGTGTAACCTACGAGCAGTACTTC. Its protein is CATSRQTGVTYEQYF. Variable domain in full (rest from reference TRBV15 and TRBJ2-7): DAMVIQNPRYQVTQFGKPVTLSCSQTLNHNVMYWYQQKSSQAPKLLFHYYDKDFNNEADTPDNFQSRRPNTSFCFLDIRSPGLGDTAMYLCATSRQTGVTYEQYFGPGTRLTVT.

This clone occurred a few times. V and J are TRBV5-6 and TRBJ2-2; D not certain. V was trimmed by 1 base and J by 9 bases, leaving 13 bases between them. This CDR3 is 14 amino acids long. Germline V gene sequence: CDR1 SGHDT, CDR2 YYEEEE. The CDR3 region is CASSLSLVGRELFF. The DNA for the CDR3 is TGTGCCAGCAGCTTGTCTCTCGTTGGCCGGGAGCTGTTTTTT.

CDR3 DNA: TGTGCCAGCAGCCCCCCCCCGACAGGACCGAAGGGAGAGACCCAGTACTTC. This sequence encodes CASSPPPTGPKGETQYF. This chain joins TRBV11-2 and TRBJ2-5, with D perhaps matching TRBD1 (6 bases). This CDR3 contains 17 residues. The V gene's germline CDR1 is SGHAT and CDR2 FQNNGV. V lost 5 bases to trimming and J lost 4 bases, with 23 bases between them.

This sequence joins TRBV5-6 and TRBJ1-5; the match to TRBD1 covers 7 bases. The CDR3 runs 17 residues. Trimming cost V 2 bases and J 3 bases; bases outside gene matches: 11. Germline loops: CDR1 SGHDT, CDR2 YYEEEE. CDR3 sequence (DNA): TGTGCCAGCAGCTTTTTTAGGGGGCAAATCTCCAATCAGCCCCAGCATTTT. Translated: CASSFFRGQISNQPQHF. The full variable domain, in which reference TRBV5-6 and TRBJ1-5 provide the parts outside the CDR3, is DAGVTQSPTHLIKTRGQQVTLRCSPKSGHDTVSWYQQALGQGPQFIFQYYEEEERQRGNFPDRFSGHQFPNYSSELNVNALLLGDSALYLCASSFFRGQISNQPQHFGDGTRLSIL.